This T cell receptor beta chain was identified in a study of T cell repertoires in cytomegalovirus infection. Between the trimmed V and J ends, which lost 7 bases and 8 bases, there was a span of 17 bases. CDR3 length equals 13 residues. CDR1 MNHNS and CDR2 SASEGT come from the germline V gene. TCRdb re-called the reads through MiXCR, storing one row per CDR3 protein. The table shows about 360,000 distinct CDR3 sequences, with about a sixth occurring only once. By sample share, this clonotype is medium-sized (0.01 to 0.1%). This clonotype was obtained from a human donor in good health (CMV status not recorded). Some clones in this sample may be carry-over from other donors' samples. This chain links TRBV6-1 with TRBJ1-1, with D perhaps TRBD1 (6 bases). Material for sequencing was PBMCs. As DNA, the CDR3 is TGTGCCAGCAAACCGTTACAGGGCACCGAAGCTTTCTTT. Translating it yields CASKPLQGTEAFF.